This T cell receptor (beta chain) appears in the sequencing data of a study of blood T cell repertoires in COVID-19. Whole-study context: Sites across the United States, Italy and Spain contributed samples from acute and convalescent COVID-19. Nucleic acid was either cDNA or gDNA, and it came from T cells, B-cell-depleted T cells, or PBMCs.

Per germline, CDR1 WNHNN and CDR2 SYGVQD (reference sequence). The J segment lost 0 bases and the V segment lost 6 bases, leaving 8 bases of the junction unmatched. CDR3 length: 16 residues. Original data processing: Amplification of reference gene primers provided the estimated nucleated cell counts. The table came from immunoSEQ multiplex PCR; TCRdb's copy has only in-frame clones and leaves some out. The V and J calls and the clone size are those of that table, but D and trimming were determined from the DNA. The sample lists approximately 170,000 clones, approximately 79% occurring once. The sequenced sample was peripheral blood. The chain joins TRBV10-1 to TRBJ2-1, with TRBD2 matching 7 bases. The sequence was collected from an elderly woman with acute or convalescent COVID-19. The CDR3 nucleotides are TGCGCCAGCAGCGGGTCCGGCGGGAGCTCCTACAATGAGCAGTTCTTC. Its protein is CASSGSGGSSYNEQFF.